This T cell receptor (beta chain) originates from a study of blood T cell repertoires in COVID-19. Whole-study context: Both acute and convalescent COVID-19 samples were obtained from the United States, Italy and Spain. PBMCs, B-cell-depleted T cells, or T cells provided the cDNA or gDNA that made up the material.

The CDR3 is made up of 13 amino acids. The ends lost 3 bases at V and 2 bases at J; junction bases unmatched: 1. CDR1 and CDR2 from the germline V gene are LNHNV and YYDKDF (reference sequence). In the authors' workflow: Researchers report that nucleated cell counts were estimated from reference gene primer amplification. Using immunoSEQ multiplex PCR, the repertoire was profiled, and TCRdb retains in-frame clones only, with some absent. V and J calls and clone size are those listed in that table; D and trimming were worked out from the DNA. The sample consists of under 130,000 clones, around 85% of them appearing once.

The chain has TRBV15 and TRBJ2-7; TRBD1 agrees at 7 bases. What was sequenced was peripheral blood. The TCR comes from a man between 65 and 79 years old with active or convalescent COVID-19. CDR3 residues: CATSSQGAYEQYF. DNA for the CDR3: TGTGCCACCAGCAGCCAGGGGGCCTACGAGCAGTACTTC.